The 17 T cell receptor beta chains given below trace back to one sample, sequenced in a study of blood T cell repertoires in COVID-19 (dated by TCRdb to the early 2020s). The library came from the immunoSEQ multiplex PCR assay. Sourced from immuneACCESS, this table was stored by TCRdb with only in-frame sequences that have V and J called. A share of the clones is absent; for the studies checked, an unresolved V gene accounts for under half, and the remainder has no known explanation. The sample data list 400,000 or so clones, and about 88% of these were observed just once. Of the sample, roughly 1.4% is held by the ten largest clones. The material sequenced was peripheral blood. These receptors were taken from a middle-aged woman with COVID-19, enrolled during active disease.

This clone showed up just once. J is TRBJ2-1 and V is TRBV5-4; 10 bases line up with TRBD2. From germline, CDR1 is SGHNT and CDR2 YYREEE (reference sequence). V lost 1 base and J lost 0; bases outside the gene matches: 13. This CDR3 comprises 20 residues. The CDR3 DNA reads as TGTGCCAGCAGCTTGCCCCGGGGTAGCGGGGGGCCTAGCTCCTACAATGAGCAGTTCTTC. Residues: CASSLPRGSGGPSSYNEQFF. Full variable domain (outside the CDR3, taken from reference TRBV5-4 and TRBJ2-1): ETGVTQSPTHLIKTRGQQVTLRCSSQSGHNTVSWYQQALGQGPQFIFQYYREEENGRGNFPPRFSGLQFPNYSSELNVNALELDDSALYLCASSLPRGSGGPSSYNEQFFGPGTRLTVL.

The rearrangement links TRBV6-5 to TRBJ1-1; the match to TRBD1 covers 7 bases. The junction had 14 bases not matched to a gene; V was cut back by 2 bases and J by 8 bases. CDR1 is MNHEY and CDR2 is SVGAGI in the germline V gene. The CDR3 loop spans 16 amino acids. CDR3 residues: CASSYNSGTAVTEAFF. The CDR3 coding sequence is TGTGCCAGCAGTTACAATTCCGGGACAGCGGTGACGGAAGCTTTCTTT.

This chain connects TRBV6-5 to TRBJ2-3, with TRBD1 as a possible D gene (5 bases). Germline V CDR1 and CDR2: MNHEY, SVGAGI. Trimming pared 8 bases from V and 3 bases from J, leaving 15 bases between. The CDR3 is 14 amino acids. Here the CDR3 DNA reads TGTGCCAGCTCGGATGGCAGGGTGACAGATACGCAGTATTTT. Amino acid sequence: CASSDGRVTDTQYF.

This clone was seen just once. The rearrangement joins TRBV19 to TRBJ2-1, with D possibly matching TRBD1 (5 bases). The V end lost 7 bases, the J end lost 12 bases, and 19 bases lay between the germline ends. The germline CDR1 and CDR2 sequences are LNHDA and SQIVND (reference sequence). This CDR3 contains 13 residues. DNA for the CDR3: TGTGCCAGTAATACAGGCCCACTATGGGCGCAGTTCTTC. It specifies CASNTGPLWAQFF. The complete variable domain, with remaining parts taken from reference TRBV19 and TRBJ2-1, reads DGGITQSPKYLFRKEGQNVTLSCEQNLNHDAMYWYRQDPGQGLRLIYYSQIVNDFQKGDIAEGYSVSREKKESFPLTVTSAQKNPTAFYLCASNTGPLWAQFFGPGTRLTVL.

CDR3 in DNA: TGCGCCAGCAGGGCTAGCTCGGGGGGGGCTTACAATGAGCAGTTCTTC. Its translation is CASRASSGGAYNEQFF. The J gene is TRBJ2-1, the V gene TRBV4-3, with 8 bases that match TRBD2. In germline, CDR1 is LGHNA, CDR2 YSLEER. The CDR3 runs 16 residues. V lost 6 bases, J lost 4 bases, and 11 bases stayed unmatched.

The chain combines TRBV2 with TRBJ1-2; D possibly corresponds to TRBD1 (5 bases). CDR1 and CDR2 (germline): SNHLY, FYNNEI. V was shortened by 4 bases and J by 0 bases, with 9 bases between the two germline ends. This CDR3 has 14 residues. CDR3 sequence: CASSGETANYGYTF. The DNA of the CDR3 is TGTGCCAGCAGTGGAGAGACAGCTAACTATGGCTACACCTTC.

This chain uses TRBV10-3 with TRBJ1-6; D unresolved. Trimming removed 11 bases from V and 5 bases from J, with 13 bases in between. CDR3 size: 13 residues. Germline V lookup: CDR1 ENHRY, CDR2 SYGVKD. CDR3 sequence (DNA): TGTGCCTCTACGGAGGTTAATAATTCACCCCTCCACTTT. Its translation is CASTEVNNSPLHF.

The chain links TRBV5-1 to TRBJ1-2; no definite D call. The CDR3 contains 13 residues. V was trimmed by 4 bases and J by 4 bases, leaving 11 bases between them. Germline values: CDR1 SGHRS, CDR2 YFSETQ. This CDR3 is CASSPGGSYGYTF. The CDR3 bases are TGCGCCAGCAGCCCCGGCGGCTCCTATGGCTACACCTTC.

Comments on this clone: A much larger clonotype is one base distant, so this may be a read error. CDR3 region: CASSSQVNTEAFF. DNA of the CDR3: TGTGCCAGCAGTTCCCAGGTGAACACTGAAGCTTTCTTT. The chain carries TRBV6-2 or TRBV6-3 and TRBJ1-1; D is unclear. CDR1 MNHEY and CDR2 SVGEGT come from the germline V gene. V shed 4 bases and J shed 0 bases, with 6 bases lying between them. The CDR3 extends over 13 amino acids.

The chain has TRBV6-6 and TRBJ1-6, with no clear D. The CDR3 sequence is 13 residues long. Per the germline V gene, CDR1 is MNHNY and CDR2 is SVGAGI (reference sequence). Between the trimmed V and J ends, which lost 6 bases and 12 bases, there was a span of 15 bases. CDR3 in DNA: TGTGCCAGCAGGCCCCCGGGTTATTTACCCCTCCACTTT. Protein: CASRPPGYLPLHF.

The V call is TRBV27, the J call TRBJ2-5; 9 nucleotides match TRBD2. Germline CDR1 reads MNHEY; CDR2 reads SMNVEV (reference sequence). The CDR3 consists of 14 residues. The J segment lost 5 bases and the V segment lost 3 bases, leaving 4 bases of the junction unmatched. For the CDR3, the DNA is TGTGCCAGCAGTTTTGCGGGAGGGGTGGAGACCCAGTACTTC. Translated, it gives CASSFAGGVETQYF.

The rearrangement joins TRBV12-2 to TRBJ1-5; TRBD1 is the table's D call, not checked against the DNA. TRBV12-2 is tagged as a pseudogene. CDR3 length: 17 amino acids. The chain's CDR3 is CASRLAGGRGSNQPQHF. CDR3 sequence (DNA): TGTGCAAGTCGCTTAGCGGGGGGCAGGGGGAGCAATCAGCCCCAGCATTTT.

The chain uses TRBV10-3 and TRBJ2-7; 9 nucleotides align to TRBD2. Per the germline V gene, CDR1 is ENHRY and CDR2 is SYGVKD. The CDR3 loop spans 24 amino acids. Losses at the gene ends were 2 bases for V and 2 bases for J; bases not matched to a gene: 31. In DNA, the CDR3 is TGTGCCATCAGTGAGCCCTGGGGGCAGGGGGACGGGACTAGCCAAATACGTCCCCCCTACGAGCAGTACTTC. Translated: CAISEPWGQGDGTSQIRPPYEQYF.

The chain carries TRBV28 and TRBJ1-1; D is possibly TRBD1 (6 bases). V was trimmed by 6 bases and J by 0 bases, leaving 8 bases between them. Germline lookup yields CDR1 MDHEN and CDR2 SYDVKM. This CDR3 is built from 13 residues. CDR3 residues: CASRRTVNTEAFF. DNA of the CDR3: TGTGCCAGCAGACGGACAGTGAACACTGAAGCTTTCTTT.

The chain has TRBV27 and TRBJ2-1; 8 bases fit TRBD1. Per germline, CDR1 MNHEY and CDR2 SMNVEV (reference sequence). The CDR3 consists of 14 residues. V shed 6 bases, J shed 7 bases, and the junction held 8 bases outside the gene matches. CDR3 nucleotides: TGTGCCAGCAGAAAAGACAGGGGAAGAAATGAGCAGTTCTTC. Protein: CASRKDRGRNEQFF.

This clone appeared a single time. CDR3 sequence reads: CASSLSRGDTGEQFF. Written as DNA, the CDR3 is TGTGCCAGCAGTTTATCGCGCGGTGATACGGGAGAGCAGTTCTTC. The V call is TRBV27, the J call TRBJ2-1; TRBD2 is a possible D gene (5 bases). This CDR3 has 15 residues. Trimming took off 0 bases at V and 10 bases at J, with 16 bases between the two ends. In germline, CDR1 is MNHEY, CDR2 SMNVEV (reference sequence).

The V call is TRBV25-1, the J call TRBJ2-7; D is uncertain. V lost 3 bases and J 4 bases, leaving 7 bases between the germline ends. The CDR3 extends over 12 amino acids. CDR1 is MGHDK, CDR2 SYGVNS, per germline. The CDR3 DNA reads TGTGCCAGCAGTGACCCCTATTACGAGCAGTACTTC. This gives the protein CASSDPYYEQYF.